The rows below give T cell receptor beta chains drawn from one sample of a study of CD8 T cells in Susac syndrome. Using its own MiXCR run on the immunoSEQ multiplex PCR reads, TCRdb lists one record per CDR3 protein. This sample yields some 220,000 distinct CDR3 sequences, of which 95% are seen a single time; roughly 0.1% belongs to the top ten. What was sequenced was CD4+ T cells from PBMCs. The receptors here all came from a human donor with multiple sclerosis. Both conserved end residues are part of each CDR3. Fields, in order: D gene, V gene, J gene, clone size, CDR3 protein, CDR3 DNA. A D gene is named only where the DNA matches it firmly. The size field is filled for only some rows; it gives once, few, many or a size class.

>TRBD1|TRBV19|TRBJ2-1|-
CAGTESGTARDEQFF
TGTGCCGGTACCGAATCCGGGACAGCCCGTGATGAGCAGTTCTTC
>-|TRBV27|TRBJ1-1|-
CASSLRGGNTEAFF
TGTGCCAGCAGTTTACGGGGAGGGAACACTGAAGCTTTCTTT
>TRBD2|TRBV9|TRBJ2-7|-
CASSPRTSGIYEQYF
TGTGCCAGCAGCCCTCGGACTAGCGGGATTTACGAGCAGTACTTC
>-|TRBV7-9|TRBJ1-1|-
CASSPRDPPNTEAFF
TGTGCCAGCAGCCCAAGAGATCCCCCGAACACTGAAGCTTTCTTT
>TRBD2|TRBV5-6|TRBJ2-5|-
CASSLAVTSGTAHQETQYF
TGTGCCAGCAGCTTGGCCGTTACTAGCGGAACAGCACACCAAGAGACCCAGTACTTC
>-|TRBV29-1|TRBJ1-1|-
CSVESPGTEAFF
TGCAGCGTTGAATCCCCCGGAACTGAAGCTTTCTTT
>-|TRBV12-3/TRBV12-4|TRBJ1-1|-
CASSLYRTEAFF
TGTGCCAGCAGTTTGTACAGGACTGAAGCTTTCTTT
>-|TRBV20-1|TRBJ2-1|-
CSARFGANEQFF
TGCAGTGCTAGGTTCGGGGCCAATGAGCAGTTCTTC
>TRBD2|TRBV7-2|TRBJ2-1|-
CASSFFGTNVLFF
TGTGCCAGCAGCTTTTTCGGGACTAATGTGCTGTTCTTC
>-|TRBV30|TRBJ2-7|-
CAWSGRVSEQYF
TGTGCCTGGAGTGGCAGGGTTTCCGAGCAGTACTTC
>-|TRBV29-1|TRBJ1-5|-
CSVGQGTNQPQHF
TGCAGCGTTGGCCAGGGTACCAATCAGCCCCAGCATTTT
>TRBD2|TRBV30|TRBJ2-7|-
CAWSGLAGNLDEQYF
TGTGCCTGGAGTGGACTAGCGGGAAATCTCGACGAGCAGTACTTC
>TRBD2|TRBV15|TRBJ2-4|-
CATSRETSGKGIQYF
TGTGCCACCAGCAGAGAGACTAGCGGGAAAGGCATTCAGTACTTC
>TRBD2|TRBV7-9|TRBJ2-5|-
CASSSRGTPPYQETQYF
TGTGCCAGCAGCTCGCGGGGGACTCCCCCGTACCAAGAGACCCAGTACTTC
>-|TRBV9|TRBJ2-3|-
CASSAGPGQTADTQYF
TGTGCCAGCAGCGCAGGTCCCGGACAGACAGCAGATACGCAGTATTTT
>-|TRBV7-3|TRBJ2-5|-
CASSPGQRQETQYF
TGTGCCAGCAGCCCCGGACAGCGGCAAGAGACCCAGTACTTC
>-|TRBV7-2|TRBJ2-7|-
CASSSSTGRRSYEQYF
TGTGCCAGCAGCTCTTCTACAGGGAGAAGGTCCTACGAGCAGTACTTC
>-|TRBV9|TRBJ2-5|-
CASSVGRNGPGTQYF
TGTGCCAGCAGCGTAGGCCGTAACGGCCCGGGGACCCAGTACTTC
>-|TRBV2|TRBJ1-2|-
CASTLAGGYTF
TGTGCCAGCACCCTGGCTGGGGGCTACACCTTC
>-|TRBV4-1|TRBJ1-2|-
CASSQVSHSGGYTF
TGCGCCAGCAGCCAAGTATCCCACTCGGGTGGCTACACCTTC
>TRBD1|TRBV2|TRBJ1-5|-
CASSSTGEQPQHF
TGTGCCAGCAGTTCAACAGGGGAACAGCCCCAGCATTTT
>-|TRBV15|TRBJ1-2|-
CATSRDGGFDGYTF
TGTGCCACCAGCAGAGATGGGGGGTTTGACGGCTACACCTTC
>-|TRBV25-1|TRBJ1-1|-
CASSEQGNTEAFF
TGTGCCAGCAGTGAACAGGGTAACACTGAAGCTTTCTTT
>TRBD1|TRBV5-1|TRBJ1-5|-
CASSLGQGRNQPQHF
TGCGCCAGCAGCTTGGGACAGGGGCGCAATCAGCCCCAGCATTTT
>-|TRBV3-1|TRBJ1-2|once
CASSQGYLPNYGYTF
TGTGCCAGCAGCCAAGGATACCTCCCCAACTATGGCTACACCTTC
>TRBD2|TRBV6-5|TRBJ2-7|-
CASSYGREVRSYEQYF
TGTGCCAGCAGTTACGGACGGGAGGTGCGGTCCTACGAGCAGTACTTC
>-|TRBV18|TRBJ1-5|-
CASSTRGQPQHF
TGTGCCAGCTCTACACGGGGTCAGCCCCAGCATTTT
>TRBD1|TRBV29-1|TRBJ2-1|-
CSVQGDSYNEQFF
TGCAGCGTTCAGGGGGACTCCTACAATGAGCAGTTCTTC
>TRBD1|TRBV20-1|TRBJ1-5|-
CSARTGRDQPQHF
TGCAGTGCCAGGACAGGGAGGGATCAGCCCCAGCATTTT
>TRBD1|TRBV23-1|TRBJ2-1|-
CASRKSKGQRNNNEQFF
TGCGCCAGCCGCAAATCAAAGGGACAGAGAAATAACAATGAGCAGTTCTTC
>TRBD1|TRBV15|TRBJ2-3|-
CATSRVFGRGQDTQYF
TGTGCCACCAGCAGAGTATTCGGCAGGGGGCAAGATACGCAGTATTTT
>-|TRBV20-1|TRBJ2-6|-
CSAAQQGSGANVLTF
TGCAGTGCGGCACAGCAGGGGTCTGGGGCCAACGTCCTGACTTTC
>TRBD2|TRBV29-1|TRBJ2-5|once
CSVDPLAGGETQYF
TGCAGCGTTGACCCCCTAGCGGGAGGCGAGACCCAGTACTTC
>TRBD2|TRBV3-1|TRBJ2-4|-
CASSLLGGSGIQNIQYF
TGTGCCAGCAGCCTCTTAGGAGGTAGCGGGATCCAAAACATTCAGTACTTC
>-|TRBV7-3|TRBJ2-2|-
CASSRDANTGELFF
TGTGCCAGCAGCCGGGACGCGAACACCGGGGAGCTGTTTTTT
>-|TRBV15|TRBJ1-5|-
CATSRDRQNNQPQHF
TGTGCCACCAGCAGAGACCGACAGAACAATCAGCCCCAGCATTTT
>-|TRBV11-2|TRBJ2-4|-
CASSNRTLAKNIQYF
TGTGCCAGCAGCAACAGGACACTAGCCAAAAACATTCAGTACTTC
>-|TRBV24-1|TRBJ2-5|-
CATSDGIRETQYF
TGTGCCACCAGTGATGGAATCAGGGAGACCCAGTACTTC
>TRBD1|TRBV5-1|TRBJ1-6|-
CASSLGVTGVSPLHF
TGCGCCAGCAGCTTGGGGGTGACAGGGGTCTCACCCCTCCACTTT
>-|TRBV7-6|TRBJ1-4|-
CASSPGIVNEKLFF
TGTGCCAGCAGCCCAGGGATAGTCAATGAAAAACTGTTTTTT
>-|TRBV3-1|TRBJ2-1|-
CASSRGTPSSYNEQFF
TGTGCCAGCAGCCGTGGGACTCCTAGCTCCTACAATGAGCAGTTCTTC
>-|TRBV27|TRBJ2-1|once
CASSPRLEGRNEQFF
TGTGCCAGCAGTCCGCGACTAGAAGGGCGCAATGAGCAGTTCTTC
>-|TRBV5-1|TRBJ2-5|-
CASSLGGAVAQYF
TGCGCCAGCAGCTTGGGCGGAGCCGTGGCCCAGTACTTC
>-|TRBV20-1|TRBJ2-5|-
CSAKGRSRETQYF
TGCAGTGCTAAGGGCAGATCGCGAGAGACCCAGTACTTC
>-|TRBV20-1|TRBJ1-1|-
CSAKVLITAGDTEAFF
TGCAGTGCCAAAGTTCTTATCACGGCAGGGGACACTGAAGCTTTCTTT
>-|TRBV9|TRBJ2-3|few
CASSVDGTDTQYF
TGTGCCAGCAGCGTAGACGGCACAGATACGCAGTATTTT
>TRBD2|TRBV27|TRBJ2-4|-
CAVPFQRGPVNIQYF
TGTGCCGTCCCCTTTCAGCGGGGGCCGGTAAACATTCAGTACTTC
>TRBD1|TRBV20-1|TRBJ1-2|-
CSASGTGVYGYTF
TGCAGTGCTAGTGGGACAGGGGTCTATGGCTACACCTTC
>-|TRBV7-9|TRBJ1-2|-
CASSLGSYNYGYTF
TGTGCCAGCAGCTTAGGGAGCTATAACTATGGCTACACCTTC
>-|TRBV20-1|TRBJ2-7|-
CSAPGRIYEQYF
TGCAGTGCTCCCGGGCGGATCTACGAGCAGTACTTC